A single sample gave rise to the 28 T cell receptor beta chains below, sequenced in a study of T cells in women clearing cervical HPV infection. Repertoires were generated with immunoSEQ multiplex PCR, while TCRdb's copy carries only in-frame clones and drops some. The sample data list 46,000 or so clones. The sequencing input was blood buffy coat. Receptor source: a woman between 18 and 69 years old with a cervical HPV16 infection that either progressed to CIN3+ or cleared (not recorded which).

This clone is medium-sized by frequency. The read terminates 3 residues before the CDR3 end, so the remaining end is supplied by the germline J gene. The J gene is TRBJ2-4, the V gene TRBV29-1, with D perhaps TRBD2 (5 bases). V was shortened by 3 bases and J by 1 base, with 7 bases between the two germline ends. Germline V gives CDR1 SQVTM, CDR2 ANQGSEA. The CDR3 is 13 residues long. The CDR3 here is CSVDPSAKNIQYF. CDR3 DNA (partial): TGCAGCGTTGACCCTAGCGCCAAAAACATT.

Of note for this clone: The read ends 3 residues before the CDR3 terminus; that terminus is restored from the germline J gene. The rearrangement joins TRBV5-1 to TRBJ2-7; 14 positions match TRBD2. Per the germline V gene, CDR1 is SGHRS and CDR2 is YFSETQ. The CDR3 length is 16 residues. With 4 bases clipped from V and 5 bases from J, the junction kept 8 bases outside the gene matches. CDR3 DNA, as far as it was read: TGCGCCAGCAGCAGAGGGACTAGCGGGAGTGTCGACGAG. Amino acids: CASSRGTSGSVDE. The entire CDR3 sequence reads CASSRGTSGSVDEQYF.

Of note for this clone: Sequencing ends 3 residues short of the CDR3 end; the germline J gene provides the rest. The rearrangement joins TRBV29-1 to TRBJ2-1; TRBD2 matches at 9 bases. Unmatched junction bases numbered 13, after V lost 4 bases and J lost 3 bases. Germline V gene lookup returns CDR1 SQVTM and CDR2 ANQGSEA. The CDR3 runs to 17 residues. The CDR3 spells CSVVTSGRPGYYNEQFF. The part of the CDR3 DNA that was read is TGCAGCGTTGTTACAAGCGGGAGGCCGGGATACTACAATGAG.

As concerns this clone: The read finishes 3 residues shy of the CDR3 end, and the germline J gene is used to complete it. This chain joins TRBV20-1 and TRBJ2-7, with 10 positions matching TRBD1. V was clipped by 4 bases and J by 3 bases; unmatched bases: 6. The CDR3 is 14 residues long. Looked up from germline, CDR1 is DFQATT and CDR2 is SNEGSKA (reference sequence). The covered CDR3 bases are TGCAGTGCTAACCCGGGACAGGGGATCTACGAG. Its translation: CSANPGQGIYE. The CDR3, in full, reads CSANPGQGIYEQYF.

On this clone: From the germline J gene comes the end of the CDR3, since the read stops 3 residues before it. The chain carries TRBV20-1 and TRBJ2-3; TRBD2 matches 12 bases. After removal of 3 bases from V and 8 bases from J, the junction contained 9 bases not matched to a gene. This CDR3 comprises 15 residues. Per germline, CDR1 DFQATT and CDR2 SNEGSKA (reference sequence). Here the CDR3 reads CSARTSGGVGFTQYF. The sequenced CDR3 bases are TGCAGTGCTAGGACTAGCGGGGGTGTCGGTTTTACG.

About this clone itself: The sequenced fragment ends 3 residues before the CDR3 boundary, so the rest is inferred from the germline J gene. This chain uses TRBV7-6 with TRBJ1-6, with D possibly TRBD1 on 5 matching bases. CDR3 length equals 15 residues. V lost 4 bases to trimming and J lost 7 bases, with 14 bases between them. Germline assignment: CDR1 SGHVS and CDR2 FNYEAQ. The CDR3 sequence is CASSSGDFQNSPLHF. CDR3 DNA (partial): TGTGCCAGCAGCTCTGGGGACTTTCAGAATTCACCC.

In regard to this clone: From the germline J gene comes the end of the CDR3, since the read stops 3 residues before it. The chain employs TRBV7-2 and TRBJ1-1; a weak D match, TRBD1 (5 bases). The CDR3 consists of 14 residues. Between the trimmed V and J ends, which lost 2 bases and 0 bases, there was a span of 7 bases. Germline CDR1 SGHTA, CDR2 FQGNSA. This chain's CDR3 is CASSLQGMNTEAFF. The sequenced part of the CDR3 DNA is TGTGCCAGCAGCTTACAGGGTATGAACACTGAA.

The CDR3 bases that were read are TGTGCCAGCAGCTTATCACTTCCTAGCGCGGGGACC. This encodes CASSLSLPSAGT. The complete CDR3 reads CASSLSLPSAGTQYF. This chain links TRBV7-6 with TRBJ2-5; maybe TRBD2 (6 bases). The missing CDR3 end, 3 residues past where the read stops, is filled in from the germline J gene. Trimming removed 2 bases from V and 7 bases from J, with 17 bases in between. This CDR3 spans 15 amino acids. Germline V gene lookup returns CDR1 SGHVS and CDR2 FNYEAQ.

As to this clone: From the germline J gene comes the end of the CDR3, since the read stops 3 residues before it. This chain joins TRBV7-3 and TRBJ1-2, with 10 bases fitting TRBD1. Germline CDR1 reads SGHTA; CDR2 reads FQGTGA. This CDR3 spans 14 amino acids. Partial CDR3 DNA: TGTGCCAGCAGCTCTGACAGGGGGCAAGGCGGC. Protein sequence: CASSSDRGQGG. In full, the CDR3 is CASSSDRGQGGYTF.

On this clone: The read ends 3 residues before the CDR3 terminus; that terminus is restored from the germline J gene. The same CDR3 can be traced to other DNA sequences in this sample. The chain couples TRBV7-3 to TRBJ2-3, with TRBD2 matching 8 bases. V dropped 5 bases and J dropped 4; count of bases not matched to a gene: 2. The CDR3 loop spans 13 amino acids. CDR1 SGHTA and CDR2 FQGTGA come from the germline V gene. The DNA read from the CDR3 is TGTGCCAGCAGCAGCGGGGGCGCAGATACG. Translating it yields CASSSGGADT. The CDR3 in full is CASSSGGADTQYF.

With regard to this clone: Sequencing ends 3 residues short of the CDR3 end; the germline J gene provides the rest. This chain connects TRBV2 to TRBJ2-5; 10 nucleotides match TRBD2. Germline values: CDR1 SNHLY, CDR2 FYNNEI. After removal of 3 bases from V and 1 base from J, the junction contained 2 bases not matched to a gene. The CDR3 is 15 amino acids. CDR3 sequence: CASSDRTSGQETQYF. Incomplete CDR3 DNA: TGTGCCAGCAGTGACAGGACTAGCGGCCAAGAGACC.

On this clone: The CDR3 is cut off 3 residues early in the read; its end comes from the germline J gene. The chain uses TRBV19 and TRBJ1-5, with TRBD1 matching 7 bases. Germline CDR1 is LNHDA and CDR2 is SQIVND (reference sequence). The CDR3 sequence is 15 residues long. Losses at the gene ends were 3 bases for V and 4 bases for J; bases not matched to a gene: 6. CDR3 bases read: TGTGCCAGTAGTATGGGACAGAATCCTAATCAGCCC. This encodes CASSMGQNPNQP. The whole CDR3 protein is CASSMGQNPNQPQHF.

The CDR3 protein is CASGFDGTGEFLDYGYTF. The part of the CDR3 DNA that was read is TGTGCCAGCGGATTCGACGGGACAGGGGAGTTTTTGGACTATGGC. V usage is TRBV7-8 and J usage is TRBJ1-2; 10 bases map to TRBD1. Read coverage stops 3 residues before the CDR3 terminus; the germline J gene supplies the remainder. J was trimmed by 3 bases and V by 8 bases; bases with no gene match: 18. Per the germline V gene, CDR1 is SGHVS and CDR2 is FQNEAQ. This CDR3 is 18 amino acids long.

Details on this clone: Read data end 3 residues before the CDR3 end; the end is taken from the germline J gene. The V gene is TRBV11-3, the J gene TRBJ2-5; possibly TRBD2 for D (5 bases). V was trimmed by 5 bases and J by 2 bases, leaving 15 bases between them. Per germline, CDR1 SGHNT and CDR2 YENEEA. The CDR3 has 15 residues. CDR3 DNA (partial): TGTGCCAGCAGCCCTTCAGGAGGTCCTCAAGAGACC. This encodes CASSPSGGPQET. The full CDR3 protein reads CASSPSGGPQETQYF.

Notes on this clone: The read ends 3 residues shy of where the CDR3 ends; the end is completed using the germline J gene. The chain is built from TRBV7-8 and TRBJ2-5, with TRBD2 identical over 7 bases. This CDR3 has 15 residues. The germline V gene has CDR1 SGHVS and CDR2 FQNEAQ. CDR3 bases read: TGTGCCAGCAGCCCTACCGGGGGGTACACAGATACC. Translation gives CASSPTGGYTDT. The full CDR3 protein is CASSPTGGYTDTQYF.

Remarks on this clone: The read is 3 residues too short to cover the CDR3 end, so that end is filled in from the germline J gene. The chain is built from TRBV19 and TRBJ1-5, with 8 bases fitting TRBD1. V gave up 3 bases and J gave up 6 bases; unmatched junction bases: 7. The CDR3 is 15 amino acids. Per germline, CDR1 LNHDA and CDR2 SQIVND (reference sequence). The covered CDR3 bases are TGTGCCAGTAGTATCCAAGGGACAGGACTTCAGCCC. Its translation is CASSIQGTGLQP. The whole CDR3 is CASSIQGTGLQPQHF.

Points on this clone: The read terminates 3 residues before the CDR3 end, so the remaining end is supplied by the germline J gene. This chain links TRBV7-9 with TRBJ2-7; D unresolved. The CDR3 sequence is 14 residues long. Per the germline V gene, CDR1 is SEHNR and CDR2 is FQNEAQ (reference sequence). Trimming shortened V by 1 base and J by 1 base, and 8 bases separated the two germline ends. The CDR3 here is CASSLVADSYEQYF. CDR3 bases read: TGTGCCAGCAGCTTAGTGGCAGATTCCTACGAG.

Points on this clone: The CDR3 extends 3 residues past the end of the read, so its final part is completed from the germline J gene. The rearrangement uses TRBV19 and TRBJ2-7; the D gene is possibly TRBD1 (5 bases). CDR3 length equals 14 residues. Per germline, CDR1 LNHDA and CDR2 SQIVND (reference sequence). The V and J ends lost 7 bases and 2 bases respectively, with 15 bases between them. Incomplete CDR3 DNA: TGTGCCAGTACGGACATCCGTCCTCCCTACGAG. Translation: CASTDIRPPYE. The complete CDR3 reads CASTDIRPPYEQYF. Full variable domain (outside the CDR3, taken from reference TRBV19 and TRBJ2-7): DGGITQSPKYLFRKEGQNVTLSCEQNLNHDAMYWYRQDPGQGLRLIYYSQIVNDFQKGDIAEGYSVSREKKESFPLTVTSAQKNPTAFYLCASTDIRPPYEQYFGPGTRLTVT.

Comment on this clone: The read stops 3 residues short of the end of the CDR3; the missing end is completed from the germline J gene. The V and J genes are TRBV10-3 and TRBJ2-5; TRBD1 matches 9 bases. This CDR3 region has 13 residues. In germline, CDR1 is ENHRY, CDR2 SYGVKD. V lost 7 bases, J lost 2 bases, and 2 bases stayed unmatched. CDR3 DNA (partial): TGTGCCATCAATGGACAGGGGCAAGAGACC. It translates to CAINGQGQET. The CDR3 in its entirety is CAINGQGQETQYF.

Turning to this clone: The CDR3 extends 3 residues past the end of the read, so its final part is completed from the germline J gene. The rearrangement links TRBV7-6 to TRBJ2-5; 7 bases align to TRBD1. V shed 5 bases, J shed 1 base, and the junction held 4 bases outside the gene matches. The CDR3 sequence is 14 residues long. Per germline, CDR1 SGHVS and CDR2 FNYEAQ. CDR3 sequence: CASSTTGTQETQYF. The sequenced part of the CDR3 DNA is TGTGCCAGCAGCACGACAGGGACCCAAGAGACC.

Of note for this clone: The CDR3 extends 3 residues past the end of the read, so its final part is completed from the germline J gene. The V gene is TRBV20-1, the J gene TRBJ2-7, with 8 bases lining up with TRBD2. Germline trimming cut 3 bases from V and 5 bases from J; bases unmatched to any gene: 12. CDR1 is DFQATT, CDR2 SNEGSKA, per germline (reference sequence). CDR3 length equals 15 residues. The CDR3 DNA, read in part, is TGCAGTGCTAGTCCCATAGCGGGATCGTCCAACGAG. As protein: CSASPIAGSSNE. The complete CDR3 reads CSASPIAGSSNEQYF.

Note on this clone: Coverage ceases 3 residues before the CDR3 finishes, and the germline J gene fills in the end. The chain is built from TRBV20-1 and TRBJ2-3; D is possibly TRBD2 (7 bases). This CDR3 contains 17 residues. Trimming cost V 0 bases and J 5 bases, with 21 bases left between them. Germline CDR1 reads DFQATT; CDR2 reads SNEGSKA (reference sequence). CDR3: CSARDIRGWGGLDTQYF. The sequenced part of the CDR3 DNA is TGCAGTGCTAGAGATATCCGCGGTTGGGGGGGCTTAGATACG.

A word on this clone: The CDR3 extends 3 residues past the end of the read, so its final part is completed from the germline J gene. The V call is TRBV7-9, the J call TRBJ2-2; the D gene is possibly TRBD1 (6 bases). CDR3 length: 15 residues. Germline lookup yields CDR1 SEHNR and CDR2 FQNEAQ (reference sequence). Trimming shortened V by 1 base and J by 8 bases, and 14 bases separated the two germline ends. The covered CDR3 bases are TGTGCCAGCAGCTTAGTATCAGGGGCGGAAGGGGAG. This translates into CASSLVSGAEGE. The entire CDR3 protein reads CASSLVSGAEGELFF.

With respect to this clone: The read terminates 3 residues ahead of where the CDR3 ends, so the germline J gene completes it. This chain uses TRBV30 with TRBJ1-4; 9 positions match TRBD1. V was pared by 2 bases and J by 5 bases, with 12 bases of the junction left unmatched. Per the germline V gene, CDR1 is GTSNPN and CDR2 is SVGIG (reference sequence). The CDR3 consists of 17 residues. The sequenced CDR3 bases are TGTGCCTGGAGTCCAGTACTACAGGGGGCAGGGAATGAAAAA. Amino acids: CAWSPVLQGAGNEK. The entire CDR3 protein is CAWSPVLQGAGNEKLFF.

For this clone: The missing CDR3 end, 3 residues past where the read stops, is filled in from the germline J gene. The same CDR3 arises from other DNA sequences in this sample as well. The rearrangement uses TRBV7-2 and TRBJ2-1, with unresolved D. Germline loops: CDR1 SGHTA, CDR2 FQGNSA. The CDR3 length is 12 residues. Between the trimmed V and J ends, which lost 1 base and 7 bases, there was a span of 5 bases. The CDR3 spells CASSLGLNEQFF. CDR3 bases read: TGTGCCAGCAGCTTAGGACTGAATGAG.

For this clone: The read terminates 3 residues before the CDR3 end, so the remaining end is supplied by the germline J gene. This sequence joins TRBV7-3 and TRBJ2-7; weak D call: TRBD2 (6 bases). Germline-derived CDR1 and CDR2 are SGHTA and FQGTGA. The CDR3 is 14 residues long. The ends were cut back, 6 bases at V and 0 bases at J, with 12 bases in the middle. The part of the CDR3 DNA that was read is TGTGCCAGCAGAGCGGGCGGGAACTCCTACGAG. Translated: CASRAGGNSYE. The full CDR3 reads CASRAGGNSYEQYF.

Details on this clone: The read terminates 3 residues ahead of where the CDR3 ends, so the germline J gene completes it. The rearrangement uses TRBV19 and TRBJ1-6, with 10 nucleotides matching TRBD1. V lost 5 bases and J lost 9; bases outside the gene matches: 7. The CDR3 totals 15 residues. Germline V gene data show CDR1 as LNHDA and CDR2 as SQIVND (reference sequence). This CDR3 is CASSPRDRGLSPLHF. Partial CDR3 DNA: TGTGCCAGTAGTCCCCGAGACAGGGGGCTTTCACCC.

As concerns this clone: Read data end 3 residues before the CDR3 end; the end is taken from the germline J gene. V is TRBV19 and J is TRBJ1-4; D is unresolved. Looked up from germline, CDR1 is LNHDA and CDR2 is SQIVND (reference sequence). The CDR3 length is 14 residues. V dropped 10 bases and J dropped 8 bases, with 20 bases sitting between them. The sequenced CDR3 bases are TGTGCCACTGCTCCCCGGGTGCCTAGAGAAAAA. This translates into CATAPRVPREK. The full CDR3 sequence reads CATAPRVPREKLFF.